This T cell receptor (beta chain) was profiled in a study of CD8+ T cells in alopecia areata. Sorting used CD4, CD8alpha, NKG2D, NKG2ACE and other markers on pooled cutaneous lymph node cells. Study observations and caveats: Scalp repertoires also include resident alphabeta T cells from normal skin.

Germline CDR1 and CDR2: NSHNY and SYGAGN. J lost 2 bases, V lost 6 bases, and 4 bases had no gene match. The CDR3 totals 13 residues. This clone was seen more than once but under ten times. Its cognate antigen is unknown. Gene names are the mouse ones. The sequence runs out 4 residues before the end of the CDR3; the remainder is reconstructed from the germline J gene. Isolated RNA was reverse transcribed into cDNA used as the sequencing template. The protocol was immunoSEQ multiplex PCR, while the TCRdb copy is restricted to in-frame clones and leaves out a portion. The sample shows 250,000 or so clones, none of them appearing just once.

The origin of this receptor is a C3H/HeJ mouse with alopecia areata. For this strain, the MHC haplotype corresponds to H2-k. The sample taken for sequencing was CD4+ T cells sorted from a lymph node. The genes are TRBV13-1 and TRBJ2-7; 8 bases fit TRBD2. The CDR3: CASTLGGPYEQYF. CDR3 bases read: TGTGCCAGCACCCTGGGGGGCCCCTAT.